The clone carrying this T cell receptor (beta chain) was counted a few times. Its specificity is not known. The V and J ends lost 3 bases and 3 bases respectively, with 13 bases between them. Germline V lookup: CDR1 SGHKS, CDR2 YYEKEE (reference sequence). This CDR3 is 14 amino acids long. The sample comes from a study of response to subunit inactivated influenza vaccine. The study, taken as a whole, reports: Seasonal influenza vaccination, on each occasion, was suggested by the authors to recruit few new T cells.

A single record per CDR3 protein comes from TCRdb applying MiXCR to the RT-PCR reads. The sample carries roughly 700,000 distinct CDR3 sequences, 11% to 15% recorded once. The sample in question was PBMCs from blood, obtained approximately 15 days before vaccination. This chain links TRBV5-5 with TRBJ2-7; tentative D call: TRBD1 (6 bases). The sequence derives from a man aged 45 to 65 who received an inactivated influenza vaccine. The DNA for the CDR3 is TGTGCCAGCAGCTCAGGGGAGATGAACTACGAGCAGTACTTC. Encoded protein: CASSSGEMNYEQYF. The entire variable domain, with the rest obtained from reference TRBV5-5 and TRBJ2-7, is as follows: DAGVTQSPTHLIKTRGQQVTLRCSPISGHKSVSWYQQVLGQGPQFIFQYYEKEERGRGNFPDRFSARQFPNYSSELNVNALLLGDSALYLCASSSGEMNYEQYFGPGTRLTVT.